This TCR beta chain derives from a study of glioma-infiltrating T cells. Study-wide results and limits: Patients with low tissue-blood divergence carried a signature set of shared blood CDR3 motifs. Tissue-blood divergence was below expectation in non-neoplastic patients, above in gliomas.

In its sample, this clonotype was seen many times. What it recognizes is unknown. The iRepertoire nested amplicon-rescue multiplex PCR amplified TCR alpha and beta CDR3s from RNA. MiXCR, run by TCRdb on the multiplex PCR reads, gives a single entry per CDR3 protein. The sample includes 300,000 to 400,000 distinct CDR3 sequences, about 40% seen only once; the top ten take 9.5% to 15%. The CDR3 sequence is 13 residues long. Germline CDR1 and CDR2: MNHEY and SVGEGT. V was pared by 8 bases and J by 3 bases, with 1 base of the junction left unmatched. The chain employs TRBV6-2 or TRBV6-3 and TRBJ2-5; 12 bases line up with TRBD2. Sequenced input: glioma tissue, nonneoplastic brain tissue, or PBMCs (not recorded which). This receptor was identified in a human donor with low-grade glioma or glioblastoma, undergoing nonglioma brain surgery, or in good health (not recorded which). CDR3 region: CASRTSGEETQYF. CDR3 nucleotide sequence: TGTGCCAGCCGGACTAGCGGGGAAGAGACCCAGTACTTC.